This T cell receptor (beta chain) comes out of a study of T cells expressing NK-cell markers. Using the 5' RACE reads, TCRdb records one entry per CDR3 protein without DNA. The sample table sets out 450,000 to 600,000 distinct CDR3 sequences. The CDR3 has 14 amino acids. From germline, CDR1 is DFQATT and CDR2 SNEGSKA (reference sequence). Sequencing was performed on blood T cells: a sorted CD56 or NKG2C T cell subset, CD4+ or CD8+ T cells, or bulk PBMC T cells (not recorded which). V usage is TRBV20-1 and J usage is TRBJ2-7; TCRdb reports TRBD1, a call that lacks DNA to check it against. The TCR was taken from a young man in good health. The CDR3 here is CSATGQGAFYEQYF.